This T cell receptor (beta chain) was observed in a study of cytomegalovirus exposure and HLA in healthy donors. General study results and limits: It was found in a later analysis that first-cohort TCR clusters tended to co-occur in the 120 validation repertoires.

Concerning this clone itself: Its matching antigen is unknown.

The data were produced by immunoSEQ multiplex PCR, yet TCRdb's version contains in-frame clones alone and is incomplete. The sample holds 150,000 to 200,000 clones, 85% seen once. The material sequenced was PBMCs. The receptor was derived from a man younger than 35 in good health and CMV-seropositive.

The CDR3 region is CASSFSSGTTQYF. Here the CDR3 DNA reads TGTGCCAGCAGTTTTTCCAGCGGAACTACGCAGTATTTT. The chain carries TRBV28 and TRBJ2-3; D might be TRBD2 (5 bases). CDR1 and CDR2 from the germline V gene are MDHEN and SYDVKM. Trimming shortened V by 3 bases and J by 8 bases, and 12 bases separated the two germline ends. The CDR3 contains 13 residues.